Shown below are 20 T cell receptor beta chains from a single sample sequenced in a study of molecular identifiers for immune sequencing clone quantification. MiXCR was run by TCRdb on the PCR reads, yielding one entry per CDR3 protein. The sample consists of 400,000 to 600,000 distinct CDR3 sequences, around 23% of them appearing once. Material: naive CD8+ T cells from blood, with Jurkat cell RNA spiked in. The subset denotes: FACS-sorted CD8+CD4-CCR7+CD45RA+ naive T cells. Receptors originate from a human donor in good health. Some libraries in this study had Jurkat cell RNA spiked in.

With respect to this clonotype: A junction end diverges from the germline sequence, so it may reflect a read error. The J gene is TRBJ2-2, the V gene TRBV28; D gene uncertain. The length of the CDR3 is 14 residues. The germline V gene encodes CDR1 MDHEN and CDR2 SYDVKM. The CDR3 is CDSSLIRVTGELFF. The CDR3 DNA is TGTGACAGCAGTTTAATAAGGGTCACCGGGGAGCTGTTTTTT.

In this sample, this clonotype turned up many times. V and J are TRBV12-3 or TRBV12-4 and TRBJ2-6, with 9 bases aligning to TRBD1. The J segment lost 2 bases and the V segment lost 3 bases, leaving 8 bases of the junction unmatched. The CDR3 contains 18 residues. CDR3 loop: CASSFRPGTGTGANVLTF. The DNA for the CDR3 is TGTGCCAGCAGTTTTCGTCCCGGGACAGGGACTGGGGCCAACGTCCTGACTTTC.

This clonotype was seen a handful of times. The CDR3 nucleotides read TGCAGTGCTAGAAATCTCCTAGCGGAAGACTACGAGCAGTACTTC. Residues: CSARNLLAEDYEQYF. The chain couples TRBV20-1 to TRBJ2-7; 7 nucleotides match TRBD2. V lost 2 bases and J lost 3; bases outside the gene matches: 10. CDR3 length: 15 amino acids. The germline V gene has CDR1 DFQATT and CDR2 SNEGSKA (reference sequence).

This chain connects TRBV30 to TRBJ2-7; the D gene is possibly TRBD1 (6 bases). V was trimmed by 5 bases and J by 5 bases, leaving 22 bases between them. The CDR3 is 15 residues long. The germline CDR1 and CDR2 sequences are GTSNPN and SVGIG (reference sequence). The CDR3 protein is CAWGTGLTRGNEQYF. CDR3 sequence (DNA): TGTGCCTGGGGAACAGGGCTAACGAGGGGAAACGAGCAGTACTTC. Supplemented by reference TRBV30 and TRBJ2-7, the full variable domain reads SQTIHQWPATLVQPVGSPLSLECTVEGTSNPNLYWYRQAAGRGLQLLFYSVGIGQISSEVPQNLSASRPQDRQFILSSKKLLLSDSGFYLCAWGTGLTRGNEQYFGPGTRLTVT.

As regards this clonotype: Since a much larger clone is just one base distant, this may be a read error. The rearrangement uses TRBV5-6 and TRBJ2-7; D possibly uses TRBD1 or TRBD2 (5 bases each). The CDR3 has 14 residues. CDR1 is SGHDT, CDR2 YYEEEE, per germline. Trimming took off 2 bases at V and 2 bases at J, with 11 bases between the two ends. The CDR3 DNA reads as TGTGCCAGCAGCTTCGGGGCGGACCCCTACGAGCAGTACTTC. Translated: CASSFGADPYEQYF.

On this clonotype itself: This sequence may be a read error, since a much larger clone differs from it by one base. Given the absence of the conserved phenylalanine or tryptophan at the CDR3 end, a read error is likely. V is TRBV2 and J is TRBJ2-7, with 10 bases identical to TRBD1. CDR3 length equals 14 residues. The germline V gene encodes CDR1 SNHLY and CDR2 FYNNEI. The V and J ends lost 3 bases and 2 bases, in that order; junction bases with no gene match: 1. Here the CDR3 reads CASSEGQGTYEQYY. The CDR3 region has the DNA TGTGCCAGCAGTGAGGGACAGGGGACCTACGAGCAGTACTAC.

There are many counts of this clonotype. The rearrangement joins TRBV14 to TRBJ2-3; 10 nucleotides line up with TRBD2. The junction had 13 bases not matched to a gene; V was cut back by 0 bases and J by 4 bases. The V gene's germline CDR1 is SGHDN and CDR2 FVKESK. The length of the CDR3 is 19 residues. The DNA for the CDR3 is TGTGCCAGCAGCCAAGAATGGTCACAGCGGGAGGGCCCGGCAGATACGCAGTATTTT. This encodes CASSQEWSQREGPADTQYF.

This clonotype was observed a handful of times. The chain recombines TRBV20-1 with TRBJ2-3, with 8 bases identical to TRBD1. The J segment lost 4 bases and the V segment lost 4 bases, leaving 7 bases of the junction unmatched. From germline, CDR1 is DFQATT and CDR2 SNEGSKA (reference sequence). CDR3 length: 14 residues. The CDR3 DNA reads TGCAGTGCTAAGGACAGGGAGCTGGCAGATACGCAGTATTTT. Residues: CSAKDRELADTQYF.

This clonotype was seen more than once but under ten times. One base away lies a much larger clone, so this may be a sequencing read error. The chain is built from TRBV7-9 and TRBJ1-1, with no clear D. Per the germline V gene, CDR1 is SEHNR and CDR2 is FQNEAQ (reference sequence). This CDR3 has 15 amino acids. Trimming removed 5 bases from V and 2 bases from J, with 15 bases in between. CDR3 loop: CASSLTPLLNTEAFF. The CDR3 coding sequence is TGTGCCAGCAGCCTGACCCCGCTCCTTAACACTGAAGCTTTCTTT.

The chain couples TRBV2 to TRBJ2-1; 8 nucleotides match TRBD2. V dropped 2 bases and J dropped 0; count of bases not matched to a gene: 12. Germline values: CDR1 SNHLY, CDR2 FYNNEI. The CDR3 covers 19 residues. The CDR3 DNA is TGTGCCAGCAGTGAACCCTTAATGTTAGCGGGAACCTCCTACAATGAGCAGTTCTTC. Translating gives CASSEPLMLAGTSYNEQFF.

Concerning this clonotype itself: This sequence may be a read error, since a much larger clone differs from it by one base. CDR3 sequence (DNA): TGTGTCAGCAGCGTTCCCCCTCCCTTC. It specifies CVSSVPPPF. The genes are TRBV9 and TRBJ1-2; D gene ambiguous. The CDR3 runs 9 residues. Germline loops: CDR1 SGDLS, CDR2 YYNGEE.

This clonotype was seen only a few times. The CDR3 bases are TGCGCCAGCAGCCAAGAAGCCATGGGCTCTGGAAACACCATATATTTT. This codes for CASSQEAMGSGNTIYF. This sequence joins TRBV4-3 and TRBJ1-3; no definite D call. Trimming took off 0 bases at V and 0 bases at J, with 9 bases between the two ends. This CDR3 region has 16 residues. Looked up from germline, CDR1 is LGHNA and CDR2 is YSLEER.

This clonotype has more than one count but fewer than ten. The gene calls are TRBV6-5 and TRBJ1-1, with D tentatively TRBD1 (5 bases). Germline V gene data show CDR1 as MNHEY and CDR2 as SVGAGI. Between the trimmed V and J ends, which lost 2 bases and 4 bases, there was a span of 17 bases. CDR3 size: 16 residues. The CDR3 loop is CASSYDWGGVSTEAFF. The CDR3 DNA reads TGTGCCAGCAGTTACGATTGGGGAGGGGTATCCACTGAAGCTTTCTTT.

This clonotype occurred a few times. The chain employs TRBV27 and TRBJ2-2; D not resolved. V was cut by 9 bases and J by 3 bases, with 17 bases left in between. The CDR3 is 15 amino acids. Germline V CDR1 and CDR2: MNHEY, SMNVEV (reference sequence). In DNA form, the CDR3 reads TGTGCCAGGATGATGTACCGAATACACACCGGGGAGCTGTTTTTT. It yields the protein CARMMYRIHTGELFF.

There are many counts of this clonotype. The CDR3 region has the DNA TGTGCCAGCAGTTTAGGGGCCAGGGGTCGCAATCAGCCCCAGCATTTT. Its protein product is CASSLGARGRNQPQHF. This sequence joins TRBV28 and TRBJ1-5; the D gene is possibly TRBD1 (6 bases). The CDR3 is 16 amino acids. V was pared by 2 bases and J by 2 bases, with 13 bases between. The germline V gene has CDR1 MDHEN and CDR2 SYDVKM.

As concerns this clonotype: The conserved phenylalanine or tryptophan is not found at the CDR3 terminus, so this likely reflects a read error. CDR3 bases: TGCGCCAGCAGCCCAGGGGACGAGCAGTACTCC. Its protein is CASSPGDEQYS. The rearrangement uses TRBV5-1 and TRBJ2-7; D perhaps matches TRBD1 (6 bases). CDR3 size: 11 residues. Trimming shortened V by 4 bases and J by 5 bases, and 7 bases separated the two germline ends. CDR1 and CDR2 (germline): SGHRS, YFSETQ.

The sample holds a few counts of this clonotype. The chain couples TRBV19 to TRBJ2-1; D possibly uses TRBD1 or TRBD2 (5 bases each). Germline V gives CDR1 LNHDA, CDR2 SQIVND (reference sequence). This CDR3 has 15 residues. V shed 8 bases and J shed 6 bases, with 20 bases lying between them. The chain's CDR3 is CASGVGSGGVNEQFF. Written as DNA, the CDR3 is TGTGCCAGTGGCGTCGGTTCTGGGGGAGTCAATGAGCAGTTCTTC.

This clonotype was seen a handful of times. CDR3 bases: TGCAGTGCTAGAGATCCTCAACTAGCGGGGGACCCCTACGAGCAGTACTTC. This gives the protein CSARDPQLAGDPYEQYF. V usage is TRBV20-1 and J usage is TRBJ2-7; 11 bases agree with TRBD2. This CDR3 region has 17 residues. Germline V gene sequence: CDR1 DFQATT, CDR2 SNEGSKA (reference sequence). J gave up 2 bases and V 0 bases, and 9 bases lay outside the gene matches.

As regards this clonotype: This may arise from a read error, as a much more abundant clone is one base away. This rearrangement joins TRBV5-6 to TRBJ2-5; weak D call: TRBD1 (5 bases). There are 15 residues in the CDR3. Germline values: CDR1 SGHDT, CDR2 YYEEEE. The CDR3 nucleotides are TGTGCCAGCAGCTTGACTCTCAGGGCCCAAGAGACCCAGCACTTC. Protein product: CASSLTLRAQETQHF.

This clonotype was seen many times. V and J are TRBV7-9 and TRBJ1-1; tentative D call: TRBD1 (6 bases). The V and J ends lost 5 bases and 7 bases respectively, with 11 bases between them. Germline loops: CDR1 SEHNR, CDR2 FQNEAQ (reference sequence). The CDR3 consists of 12 residues. This CDR3 reads CASSRQVLEAFF. In DNA, the CDR3 is TGTGCCAGCAGCCGACAGGTCCTTGAAGCTTTCTTT. The full variable domain, in which reference TRBV7-9 and TRBJ1-1 provide the parts outside the CDR3, is DTGVSQNPRHKITKRGQNVTFRCDPISEHNRLYWYRQTLGQGPEFLTYFQNEAQLEKSRLLSDRFSAERPKGSFSTLEIQRTEQGDSAMYLCASSRQVLEAFFGQGTRLTVV.